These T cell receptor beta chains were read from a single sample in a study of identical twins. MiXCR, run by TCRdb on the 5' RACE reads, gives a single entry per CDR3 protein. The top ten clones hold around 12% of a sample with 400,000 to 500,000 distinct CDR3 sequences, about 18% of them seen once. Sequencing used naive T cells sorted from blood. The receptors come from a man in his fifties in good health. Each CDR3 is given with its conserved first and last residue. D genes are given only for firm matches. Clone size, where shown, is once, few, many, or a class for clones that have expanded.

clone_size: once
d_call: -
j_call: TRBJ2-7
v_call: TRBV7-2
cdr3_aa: CASSRGQSKSYEQYF
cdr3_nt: TGTGCCAGCAGCCGCGGACAGTCGAAATCCTACGAGCAGTACTTC

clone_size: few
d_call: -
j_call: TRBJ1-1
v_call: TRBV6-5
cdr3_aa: CASSLLTGWTEAFF
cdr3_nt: TGTGCCAGCAGTTTATTAACAGGGTGGACTGAAGCTTTCTTT

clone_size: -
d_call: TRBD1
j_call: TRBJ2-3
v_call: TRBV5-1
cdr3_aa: CASSILTGGEGDTQYF
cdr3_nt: TGCGCCAGCAGCATACTGACAGGGGGCGAGGGAGATACGCAGTATTTT

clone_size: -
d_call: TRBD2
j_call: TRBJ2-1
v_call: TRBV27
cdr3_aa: CASSLGTSGTNEQFF
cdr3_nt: TGTGCCAGCAGTTTAGGGACTAGCGGGACCAATGAGCAGTTCTTC

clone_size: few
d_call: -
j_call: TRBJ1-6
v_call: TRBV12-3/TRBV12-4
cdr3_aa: CASSFRGDNSPLHF
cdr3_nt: TGTGCCAGCAGTTTCCGTGGGGATAATTCACCCCTCCACTTT

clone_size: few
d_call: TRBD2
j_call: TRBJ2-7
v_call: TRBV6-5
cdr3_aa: CASSYSSGRNEQYF
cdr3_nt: TGTGCCAGCAGTTACTCTAGCGGGAGGAACGAGCAGTACTTC

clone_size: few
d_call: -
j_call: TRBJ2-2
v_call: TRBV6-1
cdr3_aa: CASTGTSLAGELFF
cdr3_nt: TGTGCCAGCACTGGGACTTCTTTGGCCGGGGAGCTGTTTTTT

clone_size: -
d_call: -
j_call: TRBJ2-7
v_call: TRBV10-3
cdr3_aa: CAISESVRASEQYF
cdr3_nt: TGTGCCATCAGTGAGTCGGTGAGGGCAAGCGAGCAGTACTTC

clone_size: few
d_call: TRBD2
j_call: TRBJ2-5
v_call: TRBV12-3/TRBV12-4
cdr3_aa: CASSTREAGETQYF
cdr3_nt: TGTGCCAGCAGTACGCGGGAGGCGGGAGAGACCCAGTACTTC

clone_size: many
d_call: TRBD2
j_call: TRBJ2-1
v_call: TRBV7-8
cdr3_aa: CASSDRLAGGTRNEQFF
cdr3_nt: TGTGCCAGCAGCGACCGACTAGCGGGAGGGACGAGGAATGAGCAGTTCTTC

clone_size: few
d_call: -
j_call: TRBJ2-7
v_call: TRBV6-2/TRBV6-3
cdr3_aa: CASGRGTYTYEQYF
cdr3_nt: TGTGCCAGCGGCCGGGGGACCTACACCTACGAGCAGTACTTC

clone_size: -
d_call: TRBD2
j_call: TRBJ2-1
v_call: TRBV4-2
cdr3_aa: CASRKEAGAFFNEQFF
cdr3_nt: TGTGCCAGCAGAAAGGAGGCGGGAGCCTTCTTCAATGAGCAGTTCTTC

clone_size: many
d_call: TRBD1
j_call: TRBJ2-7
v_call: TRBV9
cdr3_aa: CASSEGAVSLREQYF
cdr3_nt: TGTGCCAGCAGCGAGGGGGCCGTTAGCCTACGCGAGCAGTACTTC

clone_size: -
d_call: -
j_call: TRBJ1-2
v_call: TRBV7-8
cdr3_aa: CASSYPGPSPTGYTF
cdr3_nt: TGTGCCAGCAGCTACCCGGGACCTTCACCCACCGGCTACACCTTC

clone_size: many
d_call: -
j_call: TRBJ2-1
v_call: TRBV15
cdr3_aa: CATSTRLPYNEQFF
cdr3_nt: TGTGCCACCAGCACTAGACTCCCCTACAATGAGCAGTTCTTC

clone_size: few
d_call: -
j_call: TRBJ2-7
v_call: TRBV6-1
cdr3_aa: CASSESGTKVEQYF
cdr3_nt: TGTGCCAGCAGTGAATCCGGGACCAAAGTGGAGCAGTACTTC

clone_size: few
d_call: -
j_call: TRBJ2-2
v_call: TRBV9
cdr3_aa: CASSVRSYTGELFF
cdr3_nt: TGTGCCAGCAGCGTTCGCAGCTACACCGGGGAGCTGTTTTTT

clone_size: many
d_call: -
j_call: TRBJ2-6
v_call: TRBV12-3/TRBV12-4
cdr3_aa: CASSFDTSGANVLTF
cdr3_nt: TGTGCCAGCAGTTTCGACACCTCTGGGGCCAACGTCCTGACTTTC

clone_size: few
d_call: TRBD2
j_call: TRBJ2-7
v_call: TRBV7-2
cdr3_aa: CASSAGLAGEFSYEQYF
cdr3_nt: TGTGCCAGCAGCGCCGGACTAGCGGGAGAGTTCTCCTACGAGCAGTACTTC

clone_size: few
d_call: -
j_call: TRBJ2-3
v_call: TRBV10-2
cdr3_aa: CASSGLRLAGTDTQYF
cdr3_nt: TGCGCCAGCAGTGGCCTGAGATTGGCGGGGACAGATACGCAGTATTTT

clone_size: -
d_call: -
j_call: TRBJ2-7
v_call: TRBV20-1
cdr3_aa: CSARGDLTYEQYF
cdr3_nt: TGCAGTGCTAGAGGGGACCTAACCTACGAGCAGTACTTC

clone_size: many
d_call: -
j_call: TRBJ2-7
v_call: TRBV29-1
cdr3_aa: CSVELRGRDYEQYF
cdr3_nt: TGCAGCGTTGAGTTGAGGGGGAGGGACTACGAGCAGTACTTC

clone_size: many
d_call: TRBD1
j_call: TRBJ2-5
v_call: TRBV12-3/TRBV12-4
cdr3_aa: CASSPRQGYGTQYF
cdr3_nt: TGTGCCAGCAGTCCCCGACAGGGGTACGGGACCCAGTACTTC

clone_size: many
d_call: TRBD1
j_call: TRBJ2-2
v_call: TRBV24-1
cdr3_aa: CATSDFGQDGTGELFF
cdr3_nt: TGTGCCACCAGTGATTTTGGACAGGATGGGACCGGGGAGCTGTTTTTT

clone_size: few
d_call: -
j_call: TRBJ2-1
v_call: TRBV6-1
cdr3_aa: CASRKEGSYNEQFF
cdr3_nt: TGTGCCAGCAGGAAGGAGGGTTCCTACAATGAGCAGTTCTTC

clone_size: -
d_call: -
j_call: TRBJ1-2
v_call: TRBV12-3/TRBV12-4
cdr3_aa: CASTLGGLGGYTF
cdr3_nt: TGTGCCAGCACCCTAGGGGGTTTAGGGGGCTACACCTTC

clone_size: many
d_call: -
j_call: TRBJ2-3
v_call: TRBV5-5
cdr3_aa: CASSSGRTVTDTQYF
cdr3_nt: TGTGCCAGCAGCTCGGGACGGACCGTAACAGATACGCAGTATTTT

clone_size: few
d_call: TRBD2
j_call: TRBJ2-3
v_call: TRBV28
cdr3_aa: CASSGTSGGPYRTDTQYF
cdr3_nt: TGTGCCAGCAGTGGGACTAGCGGGGGGCCATATCGGACAGATACGCAGTATTTT

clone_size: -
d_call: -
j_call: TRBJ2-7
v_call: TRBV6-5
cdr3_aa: CASSYRGVPTYEQYF
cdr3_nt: TGTGCCAGCAGTTACAGGGGAGTCCCGACCTACGAGCAGTACTTC

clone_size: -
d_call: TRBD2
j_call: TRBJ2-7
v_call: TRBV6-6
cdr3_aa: CASSPGEGQYF
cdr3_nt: TGTGCCAGCAGCCCCGGGGAGGGGCAGTACTTC

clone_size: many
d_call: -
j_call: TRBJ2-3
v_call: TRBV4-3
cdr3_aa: CASSQDLVSDTQYF
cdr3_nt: TGCGCCAGCAGCCAAGATCTGGTTTCAGATACGCAGTATTTT

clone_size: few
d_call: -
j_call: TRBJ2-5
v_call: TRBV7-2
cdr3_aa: CASSWGKKETQYF
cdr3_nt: TGTGCCAGCAGCTGGGGGAAGAAAGAGACCCAGTACTTC

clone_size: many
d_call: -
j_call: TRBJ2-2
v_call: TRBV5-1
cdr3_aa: CASKLGFTGELFF
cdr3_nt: TGCGCCAGCAAACTGGGATTCACCGGGGAGCTGTTTTTT

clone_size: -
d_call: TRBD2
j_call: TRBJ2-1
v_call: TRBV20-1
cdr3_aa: CSASRLAGDDEQFF
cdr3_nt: TGCAGTGCGAGTCGGCTAGCGGGAGACGATGAGCAGTTCTTC

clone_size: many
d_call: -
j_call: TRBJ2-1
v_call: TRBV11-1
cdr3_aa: CASSRRTAGEQFF
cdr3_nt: TGTGCCAGCAGTCGACGGACGGCCGGGGAGCAGTTCTTC

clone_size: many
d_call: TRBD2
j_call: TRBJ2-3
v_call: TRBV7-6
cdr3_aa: CASSLTSGGGTDTQYF
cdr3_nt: TGTGCCAGCAGCCTTACTAGCGGAGGGGGCACAGATACGCAGTATTTT